Ten or more counts support the clone carrying this T cell receptor beta chain. Antigen specificity is unknown. The record originates from a study of T cells after yellow fever vaccination. Looking at the study overall: Fractions of limited cellularity were prepared by means of SMART-Seq v4 Ultra Low Input.

General study findings and limits: Once the booster was given, most primary-vaccination clones reappeared, at just under 98% for CD4 and approximately 88% for CD8. There was a possibility that FACS-sorted repertoires contained abundant clonotypes contaminating from the bulk population. It was a weaker secondary response, yet one that peaked faster, at day 5 versus 15.

A single record per CDR3 protein comes from TCRdb applying MiXCR to the 5' RACE reads. The table includes hundreds of thousands of distinct CDR3 sequences, approximately 12% detected once. V gave up 6 bases and J gave up 8 bases; unmatched junction bases: 11. From germline, CDR1 is DFQATT and CDR2 SNEGSKA (reference sequence). The CDR3 consists of 13 residues. The clonotype comes from a man aged 25 to 45 who received the YFV17D yellow fever vaccine. The sample in question was PBMCs, obtained on the day of the yellow fever booster vaccination. The chain has TRBV20-1 and TRBJ1-2; 8 bases align to TRBD1. CDR3 DNA sequence: TGCAGTGCAAAAACAGGGGGTGTGCGAGGCTACACCTTC. This encodes CSAKTGGVRGYTF.